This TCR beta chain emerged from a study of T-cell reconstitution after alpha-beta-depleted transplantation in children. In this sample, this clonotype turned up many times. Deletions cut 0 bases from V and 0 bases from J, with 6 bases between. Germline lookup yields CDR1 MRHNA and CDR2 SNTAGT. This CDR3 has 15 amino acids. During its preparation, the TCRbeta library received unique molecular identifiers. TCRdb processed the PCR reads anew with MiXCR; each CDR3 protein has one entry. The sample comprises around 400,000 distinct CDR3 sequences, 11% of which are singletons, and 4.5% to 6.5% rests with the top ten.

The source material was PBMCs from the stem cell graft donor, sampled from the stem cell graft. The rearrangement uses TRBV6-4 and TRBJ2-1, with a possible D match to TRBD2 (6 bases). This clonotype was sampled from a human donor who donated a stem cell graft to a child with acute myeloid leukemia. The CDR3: CASSDSAGSYNEQFF. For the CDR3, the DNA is TGTGCCAGCAGTGACTCAGCGGGCTCCTACAATGAGCAGTTCTTC.